The source of this T cell receptor beta chain is a study of cytomegalovirus exposure and HLA in healthy donors (dated by TCRdb to about 2017). For context, the study as a whole: According to an earlier analysis of 587 of the donors, about 190 million T cells yielded 117 million unique TCR beta sequences and about 300 Gb of sequence data. Approximately 300 gigabases of sequencing data and about 92 million unique TCR sequences made up an early release that covered 500 to 700 HLA-typed donors. The genetic ancestry cluster associated with self-reported Caucasian donors included 70% to 85% of the roughly 400 genotyped donors. The study was designed to test whether signatures of past pathogen exposure could be identified by cataloging public T cell receptors. The study profiled the T cell repertoires of hundreds of subjects by immunosequencing and related them to cytomegalovirus serostatus. Besides the first cohort of more than 650 subjects, a separate validation cohort made up of 120 different subjects was used. To predict cytomegalovirus infection status, the study brought together high-throughput TCR immunosequencing, statistical association of individual TCRs with disease status, and machine learning. A later analysis re-examined previously published TCR beta repertoires from about 670 donors and added high-resolution HLA genotyping to investigate patterns of TCR occurrence. Rather than drawing on any new phenotypic data, the later analysis identified candidate immune exposures from TCR beta sequences and the way those sequences occurred across donors. An earlier analysis of several hundred of the donors used high-throughput TCR beta sequencing to judge whether each TCR beta V gene segment behaved as functional or pseudogenic. Donor age, sex, ethnicity and CMV serostatus were compiled alongside the repertoire data. In a later genetic analysis, genome-wide SNP genotypes for about 65% of the 666 donors were used, and that subset was treated as a discovery cohort. Every repertoire in the discovery cohort had been generated on one and the same sequencing platform. HLA typing included class I and class II loci at four-digit resolution. Typing coverage differed by locus: A, B, C, DRB1 and DQB1 were typed in about 629-640 donors, DQA1 in 500 to 550, DPA1 in approximately 600, and DPB1 in around 440. Four or five DR-DQ haplotypes were handled as single units for association and clustering because linkage in the cohort was strong. Among roughly 400 genotyped donors of the cohort, an average of roughly 240,000 unique TCR beta nucleotide sequences were sequenced per donor, 15% to 20% of them non-productive.

The method behind the library was the immunoSEQ multiplex PCR assay. For the multiplex PCR, a mixture combining 60 forward primers for TCR Vbeta segments and 13 reverse primers for TCR Jbeta segments was used. A multiplex PCR assay on genomic DNA amplified the CDR3 region of rearranged TCR beta genes. On the Illumina HiSeq System, the amplified TCR beta libraries were sequenced as 87-base-pair reads. The study's own analysis went as follows. A later analysis tallied 75 million to 95 million unique TCR beta chains across the 666 repertoires, and some 10 million of those chains were shared by two or more donors. A nearest-neighbor algorithm error-corrected the raw reads and collapsed the reads into unique sequences, merging closely related sequences to remove PCR and sequencing errors. Alignment of CDR3 sequences to IMGT reference sequences was used to assign V, D and J gene segments. For a sequence to be retained, at least a six-nucleotide match to both a V gene segment and a J gene segment was required. A rearrangement was called productive if the CDR3 had no stop codons and remained in frame with V and J, and every other rearrangement was called non-productive. Following IMGT convention, CDR3 was defined as the stretch from the second conserved V-encoded cysteine up to the conserved J-encoded phenylalanine. Sequences without an unambiguous match to a single V gene segment were excluded from the earlier analysis of 450 to 650 of the donors. In an earlier analysis of a few hundred of the donors, V segments were called functional above 56.7% productive rearrangements and were called segregating when the between-donor standard deviation exceeded 5%. A statistical classification framework was built to diagnose cytomegalovirus status from the catalog of TCR beta chain sequences. In a later analysis, TCR nucleotide sequences were compared against IMGT/GENE-DB human TR gene sequences so that V and J genes could be assigned. A later analysis assigned CDR3 sequences and most-parsimonious VDJ recombination scenarios with the TCRdist pipeline. In a later analysis, each TCR beta chain was defined by its CDR3 amino acid sequence together with its V-gene family, and reads lacking a unique V-gene family were excluded. As a way to deal with suspected cross-contamination and a sequencing artifact, a later analysis dropped hundreds of nucleotide sequences that were highly shared and had low generation probability. In a later analysis, a clonal expansion index for each public chain was calculated from normalized within-repertoire ranks of inferred template counts. In a later analysis, generation probabilities were computed with a VDJ recombination model fitted to out-of-frame rearrangements, and the resulting probabilities were checked against IGoR. In a later analysis, TCR-TCR, TCR-HLA and TCR-CMV co-occurrence was scored with hypergeometric tests, and a repertoire-size bias correction was applied to TCR pairs. False discovery rates were estimated in a later analysis by permuting HLA or CMV assignments 20 times. In a later analysis, co-occurring TCRs were grouped using DBSCAN, and TCRdist sequence similarity was added for clustering within HLA-allele-positive subsets. Co-occurrence clustering excluded repertoires with fewer than 30,000 or more than 120,000 public chains, plus five with anomalous nucleotide sharing. TCRdb limited this immuneACCESS table to in-frame rearrangements with V and J called. A share of clones is missing; checked studies link under half to unresolved V genes, and the rest is unexplained. V and J calls and clone size are copied from that table; D and trimming were computed from the DNA. The table for this sample lists about 160,000 clones; 79% of them were counted only once. Approximately 2% of the sample goes to the ten largest clones.

Here is what the overall study found, with its caveats: This cohort had only TCR beta chains sequenced, and the lack of alpha or paired-chain data limited which features could be detected. In an earlier analysis of approximately 600 of the donors, most TCR beta V segments were observed in productive rearrangements about 87% or about 30% of the time, broadly matching IMGT annotations. According to a later genetic analysis, donors in an Asian-associated ancestry cluster had fewer N-insertions in productive TCRs than the approximately 630-donor mean. Some IMGT-functional V segments, including TRBV6-2 and TRBV6-3, could not be distinguished by the 87-base-pair reads and were therefore excluded. Most CMV-associated TCR beta chains appeared to be HLA-restricted in a later analysis, and the HLA associations seemed to be driven largely by CMV exposure. A later genetic analysis associated a missense DCLRE1C variant with V-gene and J-gene trimming of TCR beta chains, and an independent cohort replicated the association. A group of highly shared sequence variants was considered likely to be a technical artifact of the sequencing pipeline. When HLA alleles, especially DR and DQ, strongly co-occurred, attributing TCR associations to individual alleles was difficult. Approximately 16 rarely observed V segments, including chromosome 9 orphons, were excluded from the earlier analysis of approximately 500 of the donors because counts were too low. Immune exposure information for the cohort was limited to CMV serostatus. Several of the top co-occurrence clusters appeared to be linked to parvovirus B19, influenza, CMV and Epstein-Barr virus, according to a later analysis. Because some donors lacked HLA typing at each locus, the association tests relied only on the typed subset. Sequencing depth was assumed to be roughly uniform across donors in the presence/absence analyses, though that assumption may not hold. A further reported finding was that TCR beta sequences accurately predicted the HLA-A and HLA-B alleles for most subjects in the first cohort. In the study, approximately 160 TCR beta chains were listed as associated with cytomegalovirus. Correlated functional status among segregating V segments might reflect linkage disequilibrium, but an unknown experimental factor could not be ruled out. In both the original and validation cohorts, the classifier was reported to diagnose cytomegalovirus status with high specificity and sensitivity. According to a later analysis, TCR association rates differed among HLA loci, with DRB1 alleles showing the most associated TCRs and HLA-C alleles showing the fewest. In a later analysis, HLA-associated TCR beta chains showed more clonal expansion and lower generation probabilities than non-associated chains that were equally common. A few of the identified cytomegalovirus-associated TCR beta chains were confirmed in vitro to be specific for cytomegalovirus antigens. Most TCR sequences were observed very rarely across donors, whereas some public TCRs were present in many individuals. According to the authors, the approach could potentially be generalized to other disease states and immunological phenotypes. In a later analysis, 16,951 TCR beta sequences were associated with specific HLA alleles at a false discovery rate of 0.05.

The cohort comprised some 680 healthy bone marrow donors. At the time of sampling, every cohort member was nominally healthy, though immune exposures that went unrecorded were likely present. The donor was CMV seronegative and belonged to the group of 350 or so seronegative cohort members. A peripheral blood sample was provided by each donor, and peripheral blood mononuclear cells were used for TCR beta sequencing. Genomic DNA was extracted from the blood cell samples with the Qiagen DNeasy Blood Extraction Kit. Note on this clone: The antigen this receptor binds is unknown. Base qualities are missing; no much larger clone stands one base away.

The CDR3 goes from the cysteine to the phenylalanine over 14 residues. Kept here is only the CDR3 DNA, which spans 42 bases and is read in frame from base 1. Between the V and J ends, shortened by 5 bases and 1 base respectively, the junction contains 12 bases. CDR1 and CDR2 were assigned from the germline V gene as MNHEY and SVGAGI. Material for sequencing was PBMCs. Rearrangement joined TRBV6-5 to TRBJ2-7; TRBD2 is possibly the D segment (5 matching bases). This clonotype originated in a man between 40 and 49 years old in good health and CMV-seronegative. The nucleotides read TGTGCCAGCAGTCTTGGACTGTTATCCTACGAGCAGTACTTC. It is translated as CASSLGLLSYEQYF.